Below are 21 T cell receptor beta chains sequenced from a single sample in a study of human T cells and chemical hapten exposure. Sample time point: pre-sensitization, week 0. Specified treatment: therapeutic diphenylcyclopropenone sensitization with weekly scalp DPC. TCRdb reanalysed the RACE reads using MiXCR and keeps one entry per CDR3 protein. The profile shows some 110,000 distinct CDR3 sequences, roughly 12% of them singletons. The sample in question was whole blood, obtained in connection with sensitization to the hapten diphenylcyclopropenone (DPC). The receptors were sampled from a woman aged 45-65 years with alopecia areata. Some clones in this sample may be carry-over from other donors' samples.

This clonotype was seen many times. J is TRBJ1-1 and V is TRBV6-5; D unclear. CDR3 length: 12 amino acids. Trimming stripped 10 bases from V and 1 base from J, with 10 bases between. Per the germline V gene, CDR1 is MNHEY and CDR2 is SVGAGI. The CDR3 sequence: CAIGSRNTEAFF. In DNA, the CDR3 is TGTGCCATCGGGTCCCGGAACACTGAAGCTTTCTTT.

The chain joins TRBV9 to TRBJ1-2, with TRBD1 matching 10 bases. V was pared by 1 base and J by 5 bases, with 5 bases of the junction left unmatched. In germline, CDR1 is SGDLS, CDR2 YYNGEE. CDR3 length equals 15 residues. For the CDR3, the DNA is TGTGCCAGCAGCGTAAGGGGACAGGGGAATTATGGCTACACCTTC. This translates into CASSVRGQGNYGYTF.

The V call is TRBV29-1, the J call TRBJ1-4, with 7 bases identical to TRBD1. The CDR3 runs to 14 residues. Per the germline V gene, CDR1 is SQVTM and CDR2 is ANQGSEA. V gave up 5 bases and J gave up 5 bases; unmatched junction bases: 8. For the CDR3, the DNA is TGCAGCGTTATGCAGGGGGGATACAATGAAAAACTGTTTTTT. It is translated as CSVMQGGYNEKLFF.

In DNA form, the CDR3 reads TGTGCCAGCAGTTTGGGGACTAGCGGAGAGACCCAGTACTTC. Protein product: CASSLGTSGETQYF. The V gene is TRBV27, the J gene TRBJ2-5; 11 positions match TRBD2. With 3 bases clipped from V and 4 bases from J, the junction kept 1 base outside the gene matches. CDR1 is MNHEY, CDR2 SMNVEV, per germline (reference sequence). The CDR3 has 14 residues.

There are many counts of this clonotype. The chain is built from TRBV20-1 and TRBJ1-5, with a tentative D call TRBD1 (6 bases). Germline lookup yields CDR1 DFQATT and CDR2 SNEGSKA (reference sequence). The V gene lost 5 bases and the J gene lost 2 bases, with 16 bases spanning the gap. The CDR3 is 15 amino acids. CDR3 sequence: CSAHREGGRNQPQHF. CDR3 nucleotide sequence: TGCAGTGCTCACAGGGAAGGGGGACGCAATCAGCCCCAGCATTTT.

This rearrangement joins TRBV28 to TRBJ2-7; 7 bases agree with TRBD1. The length of the CDR3 is 13 residues. From germline, CDR1 is MDHEN and CDR2 SYDVKM. V shed 6 bases and J 2 bases; nucleotides not matched to a gene: 4. CDR3: CASRTGKAYEQYF. CDR3 sequence (DNA): TGTGCCAGCAGGACAGGGAAAGCCTACGAGCAGTACTTC. Complete variable domain (other parts from reference TRBV28 and TRBJ2-7): DVKVTQSSRYLVKRTGEKVFLECVQDMDHENMFWYRQDPGLGLRLIYFSYDVKMKEKGDIPEGYSVSREKKERFSLILESASTNQTSMYLCASRTGKAYEQYFGPGTRLTVT.

This clonotype was recorded at least ten times. The chain joins TRBV6-5 to TRBJ1-2; 12 positions agree with TRBD1. Trimming removed 3 bases from V and 4 bases from J; junction bases left unmatched: 3. The CDR3 has 15 residues. In germline, CDR1 is MNHEY, CDR2 SVGAGI. The CDR3 reads CASSYGTGGTYGYTF. CDR3 DNA: TGTGCCAGCAGTTATGGGACAGGGGGCACCTATGGCTACACCTTC.

This clonotype was detected a few times. The chain joins TRBV5-5 to TRBJ2-7; D might be TRBD1 or TRBD2, each matching 7 bases. This CDR3 is 15 amino acids long. Germline V gives CDR1 SGHKS, CDR2 YYEKEE (reference sequence). Trimming pared 4 bases from V and 2 bases from J, leaving 16 bases between. As DNA, the CDR3 is TGTGCCAGCAGCACTGGACAGGCGGGGGCCTACGAGCAGTACTTC. Translated: CASSTGQAGAYEQYF.

This clonotype was picked up many times. The CDR3 DNA reads TGTGCCAGCTCACCACAGAGCGGGAGGCCCACGGATACGCAGTATTTT. Translating it yields CASSPQSGRPTDTQYF. The chain joins TRBV18 to TRBJ2-3; 9 bases map to TRBD2. Germline V lookup: CDR1 KGHSH, CDR2 LQKENI. This CDR3 has 16 amino acids. Trimming cost V 1 base and J 6 bases; bases outside gene matches: 8.

Comments on this clonotype: Germline is not matched at one junction end, which may reflect a read error. The chain couples TRBV5-1 to TRBJ1-1; the D gene is possibly TRBD1 (5 bases). CDR1 is SGHRS and CDR2 is YFSETQ in the germline V gene. The CDR3 consists of 14 residues. The CDR3 coding sequence is TGCGCCAGCAGCGCACAGGTCATGAACGCTGAAGCTTTCTTT. Its translation: CASSAQVMNAEAFF.

This clonotype came up a few times. The chain uses TRBV6-5 and TRBJ1-1; 7 nucleotides match TRBD1. CDR3 length: 15 residues. Germline V lookup: CDR1 MNHEY, CDR2 SVGAGI. Losses at the gene ends were 0 bases for V and 3 bases for J; bases not matched to a gene: 4. CDR3 sequence: CASSYSRTGDTEAFF. The CDR3 nucleotides read TGTGCCAGCAGTTACTCGCGGACAGGAGACACTGAAGCTTTCTTT.

The V gene is TRBV11-2, the J gene TRBJ2-1; D might be TRBD2 (6 bases). The CDR3 is 15 amino acids. Trimming removed 5 bases at V and 2 bases at J, with 13 bases between. Germline-derived CDR1 and CDR2 are SGHAT and FQNNGV. The CDR3 DNA reads TGTGCCAGCAGCCTCGGGACTCCCACCTACAATGAGCAGTTCTTC. As protein: CASSLGTPTYNEQFF.

In its sample, this clonotype was seen many times. J is TRBJ2-7 and V is TRBV29-1; 8 bases are a match to TRBD1. Trimming removed 4 bases from V and 7 bases from J; junction bases left unmatched: 12. From germline, CDR1 is SQVTM and CDR2 ANQGSEA. The CDR3 is made up of 14 amino acids. The CDR3 region has the DNA TGCAGCGTTGCCCCCGGGACAGGAGGAAGAGAGCAGTACTTC. Amino acid sequence: CSVAPGTGGREQYF.

This clonotype was seen at least ten times. The rearrangement uses TRBV7-6 and TRBJ1-2; D gene unclear. The CDR3 is made up of 13 amino acids. Trimming cost V 1 base and J 4 bases, with 7 bases left between them. Germline V gene data show CDR1 as SGHVS and CDR2 as FNYEAQ. CDR3 coding DNA: TGTGCCAGCAGCTTAGTGGGAAGCTATGGCTACACCTTC. Encoded protein: CASSLVGSYGYTF.

This rearrangement joins TRBV7-8 to TRBJ1-1, with D possibly matching TRBD1 (5 bases). The germline CDR1 and CDR2 sequences are SGHVS and FQNEAQ. This CDR3 is 16 amino acids long. The V and J ends lost 5 bases and 4 bases respectively, with 20 bases between them. This CDR3 is CASSIREPGVSTEAFF. The CDR3 bases are TGTGCCAGCAGCATCAGGGAACCGGGTGTTTCCACTGAAGCTTTCTTT.

This clonotype appeared a few times. The V call is TRBV29-1, the J call TRBJ2-7; TRBD1 or TRBD2 may be the D gene (5 bases each). Germline V gene sequence: CDR1 SQVTM, CDR2 ANQGSEA. Trimming cost V 6 bases and J 7 bases, with 19 bases left between them. There are 13 residues in the CDR3. CDR3 coding DNA: TGCAGCGTCAGAAGGGACGGGCGTATGGAGCAGTACTTC. Protein: CSVRRDGRMEQYF.

This clonotype was picked up a small number of times. V usage is TRBV12-3 or TRBV12-4 and J usage is TRBJ2-1; tentatively, D is TRBD1 (5 bases). The CDR3 sequence is 16 residues long. V lost 6 bases, J lost 9 bases, and 24 bases lay in between. The CDR3 here is CASRPLTGKSIGEQFF. CDR3 nucleotide sequence: TGTGCCAGCAGGCCCCTAACAGGAAAGAGCATCGGTGAGCAGTTCTTC.

The chain carries TRBV23-1 and TRBJ1-3; 8 bases are shared with TRBD1. TRBV23-1 counts as an open reading frame of uncertain function. The CDR3 is made up of 18 amino acids. V lost 2 bases, J lost 0 bases, and 9 bases stayed unmatched. The CDR3 is CASSQPGQGAVSGNTIYF. The CDR3 nucleotides are TGCGCCAGCAGTCAACCAGGACAGGGAGCCGTCTCTGGAAACACCATATATTTT.

J is TRBJ1-6 and V is TRBV10-3; 8 bases align to TRBD1. The CDR3 spans 13 residues. CDR1 and CDR2 (germline): ENHRY, SYGVKD. V shed 6 bases, J shed 7 bases, and the junction held 2 bases outside the gene matches. The CDR3 DNA follows: TGTGCCATCAGCGGACAGGGAAATTCACCCCTCCACTTT. Translating gives CAISGQGNSPLHF.

The V and J genes are TRBV6-1 and TRBJ2-3; D not certain. Germline-derived CDR1 and CDR2 are MNHNS and SASEGT. CDR3 length: 15 amino acids. V lost 4 bases to trimming and J lost 2 bases, with 13 bases between them. CDR3 loop: CASSAVRAPTDTQYF. The CDR3 DNA reads TGTGCCAGCAGTGCCGTAAGGGCCCCCACAGATACGCAGTATTTT.

This clonotype has just a few counts. The V and J genes are TRBV5-1 and TRBJ2-1; the match to TRBD2 covers 13 bases. The junction had 3 bases not matched to a gene; V was cut back by 2 bases and J by 7 bases. This CDR3 has 15 residues. Looked up from germline, CDR1 is SGHRS and CDR2 is YFSETQ. The CDR3 spells CASSLLAGGPNEQFF. The CDR3 region has the DNA TGCGCCAGCAGCTTACTAGCGGGAGGGCCAAATGAGCAGTTCTTC. The whole variable domain, filled in from reference TRBV5-1 and TRBJ2-1, reads KAGVTQTPRYLIKTRGQQVTLSCSPISGHRSVSWYQQTPGQGLQFLFEYFSETQRNKGNFPGRFSGRQFSNSRSEMNVSTLELGDSALYLCASSLLAGGPNEQFFGPGTRLTVL.